Listed below are T cell receptor beta chains from one sample, sequenced in a study of blood T cell repertoires in COVID-19. This table comes from immunoSEQ multiplex PCR, and its TCRdb copy is limited to in-frame clones, with some not included. This table has 150,000 to 200,000 clones, roughly nine tenths appearing once. Sequences were obtained from peripheral blood. The receptor source for this set is a man aged 55-75 years with acute or convalescent COVID-19. The CDR3 runs from the conserved cysteine through the conserved F or W. The D gene is left open where the match is weak. Clone size is stated in some rows and not others, as once, few, many or a class when expanded.

V	J	length	size	D	DNA	CDR3
TRBV19	TRBJ2-4	15	once	TRBD1	TGTGCCAGTAGTATCCTCCGACAGGGGAGTGACATTCAGTACTTC	CASSILRQGSDIQYF
TRBV7-3	TRBJ2-4	17	.	TRBD2	TGTGCCAGCAGCTCCGGCCAGGGGCTAGCGGGAAAAAACATTCAGTACTTC	CASSSGQGLAGKNIQYF
TRBV5-1	TRBJ1-4	14	.	TRBD1	TGCGCCAGCAGCTTCAGGGGGCAAGATGAAAAACTGTTTTTT	CASSFRGQDEKLFF
TRBV29-1	TRBJ1-2	12	once	TRBD1	TGCAGCGTCGCGACAGGGGGACTAGGCTACACCTTC	CSVATGGLGYTF
TRBV30	TRBJ1-2	13	.	TRBD1	TGTGCCTGGAGTATACAGGGGGCGGGCGGCTACACCTTC	CAWSIQGAGGYTF
TRBV4-2	TRBJ2-1	14	.	TRBD2	TGTGCCAGCAGCCGCCGGACTAGCCAGAATGAGCAGTTCTTC	CASSRRTSQNEQFF
TRBV19	TRBJ1-1	14	.	TRBD1	TGTGCCAGTAGAAATGACAGGGCGTTCACTGAAGCTTTCTTT	CASRNDRAFTEAFF
TRBV5-1	TRBJ2-5	12	once	.	TGCGCCAGCAGCTTACTGCAAGAGACCCAGTACTTC	CASSLLQETQYF
TRBV29-1	TRBJ1-6	13	once	.	TGCAGCGTTGGTGCAGGGCAGGGCTCACCCCTCCACTTT	CSVGAGQGSPLHF
TRBV19	TRBJ1-5	15	.	TRBD1	TGTGCCAGTAGTGTTGGACAGGGCGGCAATCAGCCCCAGCATTTT	CASSVGQGGNQPQHF